These 22 T cell receptor beta chains were all obtained from the same sample, sequenced in a study of graft-versus-host responses after intestinal transplantation (dated by TCRdb to the early 2020s). Library preparation used the immunoSEQ multiplex PCR assay. Entries here come from immuneACCESS through TCRdb and include only in-frame sequences with V and J called. Some clones fail to appear in such tables; in the studies checked, an unresolved V gene covers under half of the shortfall, and the cause of the remainder is unknown. The table for this sample lists tens of thousands of clones; about 95% of them were counted only once. Clones ranked in the top ten supply over 0.15% of the sample. The time point label for this specimen denotes: cells obtained before transplantation from donor or recipient. Their antigen targets remain unknown. Sequences were derived from unstimulated CD4+ T cells sorted from spleen or lymph node cells, sampled before transplant. These receptors came from a human donor who was the organ donor for an intestinal transplant.

This chain joins TRBV5-8 and TRBJ1-2, with D possibly matching TRBD1 (5 bases). From germline, CDR1 is SGHTS and CDR2 YDEGEE. Trimming took 4 bases from V and 7 from J, leaving 14 bases between them. The length of the CDR3 is 13 residues. CDR3 in DNA: TGTGCCAGCAGCCGAGGGACTCCGGGTGGCTACACCTTC. Translated, it gives CASSRGTPGGYTF.

This rearrangement joins TRBV19 to TRBJ1-6, with TRBD1 as a possible D gene (5 bases). This CDR3 is built from 19 residues. V lost 3 bases and J 10 bases, leaving 28 bases between the germline ends. Germline V lookup: CDR1 LNHDA, CDR2 SQIVND (reference sequence). The CDR3 loop reads CASSIIGFVTVSVGSPLHF. For the CDR3, the DNA is TGTGCCAGTAGTATCATTGGGTTCGTGACAGTCTCAGTTGGGTCACCCCTCCACTTT.

The rearrangement uses TRBV28 and TRBJ1-5; D gene unclear. The V gene's germline CDR1 is MDHEN and CDR2 SYDVKM. The CDR3 is made up of 12 amino acids. Trimming removed 2 bases from V and 9 bases from J, with 8 bases in between. The CDR3 DNA reads TGTGCCAGCAGTTTACCCGGCTCGCCCCAGCATTTT. Its translation is CASSLPGSPQHF.

This chain connects TRBV5-1 to TRBJ1-1; D is undetermined. Trimming removed 7 bases from V and 4 bases from J, with 11 bases in between. The CDR3 runs 12 residues. CDR1 is SGHRS, CDR2 YFSETQ, per germline. The CDR3 sequence is CASREGGTEAFF. Written as DNA, the CDR3 is TGCGCCAGCCGAGAGGGAGGCACTGAAGCTTTCTTT.

The rearrangement joins TRBV5-1 to TRBJ2-2; D gene uncertain. Germline V gene data show CDR1 as SGHRS and CDR2 as YFSETQ. This CDR3 has 17 amino acids. The V and J ends lost 0 bases and 0 bases respectively, with 12 bases between them. In nucleotides, the CDR3 is TGCGCCAGCAGCTTGGATTCACAGAGCGCGAACACCGGGGAGCTGTTTTTT. Translated, it gives CASSLDSQSANTGELFF. The variable domain in full, completed from reference TRBV5-1 and TRBJ2-2, reads KAGVTQTPRYLIKTRGQQVTLSCSPISGHRSVSWYQQTPGQGLQFLFEYFSETQRNKGNFPGRFSGRQFSNSRSEMNVSTLELGDSALYLCASSLDSQSANTGELFFGEGSRLTVL.

The chain is built from TRBV5-4 and TRBJ2-3; TRBD2 might be the D (6 bases). CDR1 is SGHNT and CDR2 is YYREEE in the germline V gene (reference sequence). The CDR3 runs to 13 residues. V gave up 3 bases and J gave up 9 bases, with 14 bases separating them. This chain's CDR3 is CASSSGDSSTQYF. The CDR3 region has the DNA TGTGCCAGCAGCTCGGGAGACAGTTCGACGCAGTATTTT.

This sequence joins TRBV30 and TRBJ1-5; D ambiguous. V lost 0 bases and J lost 0, with 3 bases in between. CDR1 GTSNPN and CDR2 SVGIG come from the germline V gene (reference sequence). The CDR3 has 13 amino acids. DNA of the CDR3: TGTGCCTGGAGTGTAAGTAGCAATCAGCCCCAGCATTTT. Translating it yields CAWSVSSNQPQHF. The full variable domain, in which reference TRBV30 and TRBJ1-5 provide the parts outside the CDR3, is SQTIHQWPATLVQPVGSPLSLECTVEGTSNPNLYWYRQAAGRGLQLLFYSVGIGQISSEVPQNLSASRPQDRQFILSSKKLLLSDSGFYLCAWSVSSNQPQHFGDGTRLSIL.

The V gene is TRBV4-1, the J gene TRBJ1-1; D is undetermined. CDR1 and CDR2 (germline): MGHRA, YSYEKL. The ends were cut back, 1 base at V and 1 base at J, with 4 bases in the middle. The CDR3 extends over 13 amino acids. CDR3 sequence reads: CASSQAPNTEAFF. CDR3 coding DNA: TGCGCCAGCAGCCAAGCCCCGAACACTGAAGCTTTCTTT.

The chain links TRBV29-1 to TRBJ1-1; D remains unclear. This CDR3 is 13 amino acids long. V lost 6 bases and J 1 base, leaving 12 bases between the germline ends. The germline V gene encodes CDR1 SQVTM and CDR2 ANQGSEA. The CDR3, as DNA: TGCAGCGTCCCGGTTTGGGGGAACACTGAAGCTTTCTTT. Residues: CSVPVWGNTEAFF.

The chain links TRBV11-3 to TRBJ2-1; D may be TRBD2 (6 bases). Germline values: CDR1 SGHNT, CDR2 YENEEA. This CDR3 is built from 13 residues. The ends were cut back, 4 bases at V and 10 bases at J, with 14 bases in the middle. The CDR3 DNA reads as TGTGCCAGCAGCTCCCCCGAGGGGAGGGAGCAGTTCTTC. Translating gives CASSSPEGREQFF.

This clone has a single count. The chain combines TRBV18 with TRBJ1-1, with unresolved D. Germline CDR1 reads KGHSH; CDR2 reads LQKENI. The CDR3 sequence is 13 residues long. V was pared by 2 bases and J by 3 bases, with 7 bases between. The DNA of the CDR3 is TGTGCCAGCTCACCAATGGCAGACACTGAAGCTTTCTTT. Amino acids: CASSPMADTEAFF.

J is TRBJ2-3 and V is TRBV10-1; TRBD2 matches at 13 bases. The CDR3 sequence is 16 residues long. V lost 6 bases to trimming and J lost 4 bases; unmatched junction nucleotides: 7. Germline CDR1 and CDR2: WNHNN and SYGVQD (reference sequence). The CDR3 protein is CASRETSGGLADTQYF. The CDR3 DNA follows: TGCGCCAGCAGGGAGACTAGCGGGGGGTTGGCAGATACGCAGTATTTT.

The J gene is TRBJ2-5, the V gene TRBV10-3; a weak D match, TRBD1 (5 bases). Looked up from germline, CDR1 is ENHRY and CDR2 is SYGVKD. This CDR3 has 14 residues. Trimming pared 2 bases from V and 6 bases from J, leaving 13 bases between. The CDR3 DNA reads as TGTGCCATCAGTGAGGGGCAGGGTCCGCAGACCCAGTACTTC. This gives the protein CAISEGQGPQTQYF.

The V call is TRBV10-3, the J call TRBJ1-1, with a possible D match to TRBD1 (5 bases). The CDR3 contains 17 residues. Looked up from germline, CDR1 is ENHRY and CDR2 is SYGVKD. Trimming cost V 0 bases and J 6 bases, with 20 bases left between them. CDR3 in DNA: TGTGCCATCAGTGAGTCGATGGTCAGGACATTTTCCGCTGAAGCTTTCTTT. Residues: CAISESMVRTFSAEAFF.

This sequence joins TRBV6-5 and TRBJ2-7; D could derive from TRBD1 or TRBD2 (5 bases each). The CDR3 length is 13 residues. Looked up from germline, CDR1 is MNHEY and CDR2 is SVGAGI. With 1 base removed from V and 6 bases from J, the gap between germline ends came to 10 bases. The DNA of the CDR3 is TGTGCCAGCAGTTACTTTGCAGGGACCGAGCAGTACTTC. Its protein product is CASSYFAGTEQYF.

The gene calls are TRBV6-1 and TRBJ2-1; 7 bases match TRBD1. CDR1 and CDR2 from the germline V gene are MNHNS and SASEGT. This CDR3 region has 14 residues. V dropped 4 bases and J dropped 4; count of bases not matched to a gene: 4. The CDR3 DNA follows: TGTGCCAGCAGTGCCACGGGACAGTACAATGAGCAGTTCTTC. Amino acid sequence: CASSATGQYNEQFF.

This clone was recorded only once. The chain carries TRBV11-3 and TRBJ1-2, with D maybe TRBD1 (5 bases). The CDR3 contains 13 residues. The germline CDR1 and CDR2 sequences are SGHNT and YENEEA. Trimming took off 5 bases at V and 2 bases at J, with 9 bases between the two ends. The CDR3 DNA is TGTGCCAGCAGCCGGGACGGAAACTATGGCTACACCTTC. This gives the protein CASSRDGNYGYTF. The full variable domain, in which reference TRBV11-3 and TRBJ1-2 provide the parts outside the CDR3, is EAGVVQSPRYKIIEKKQPVAFWCNPISGHNTLYWYLQNLGQGPELLIRYENEEAVDDSQLPKDRFSAERLKGVDSTLKIQPAELGDSAVYLCASSRDGNYGYTFGSGTRLTVV.

This chain joins TRBV5-6 and TRBJ1-2; D remains unclear. The CDR3 loop spans 12 amino acids. Trimming pared 2 bases from V and 5 bases from J, leaving 7 bases between. Germline V gene lookup returns CDR1 SGHDT and CDR2 YYEEEE. CDR3 in amino acids: CASSFGMYGYTF. CDR3 coding DNA: TGTGCCAGCAGCTTCGGGATGTATGGCTACACCTTC.

V usage is TRBV5-1 and J usage is TRBJ1-6; the D is unclear. The ends were cut back, 0 bases at V and 7 bases at J, with 11 bases in the middle. The CDR3 spans 15 residues. Per germline, CDR1 SGHRS and CDR2 YFSETQ. The CDR3 nucleotides are TGCGCCAGCAGCTTGGAACCTGGGGTAAATTCACCCCTCCACTTT. Translated: CASSLEPGVNSPLHF.

The chain has TRBV19 and TRBJ1-1; 10 nucleotides match TRBD1. Germline assignment: CDR1 LNHDA and CDR2 SQIVND (reference sequence). The CDR3 has 14 residues. Trimming removed 8 bases from V and 7 bases from J; junction bases left unmatched: 10. Here the CDR3 reads CASRQGAVQNEAFF. CDR3 nucleotides: TGTGCCAGTCGACAGGGGGCCGTCCAGAATGAAGCTTTCTTT.

This clone has just one count. This chain uses TRBV10-3 with TRBJ1-4; D unresolved. The germline V gene has CDR1 ENHRY and CDR2 SYGVKD. The CDR3 totals 15 residues. With 7 bases removed from V and 2 bases from J, the gap between germline ends came to 14 bases. The CDR3: CAIKNLTTTNEKLFF. The CDR3 DNA reads as TGTGCCATCAAGAACCTGACGACGACTAATGAAAAACTGTTTTTT.

This clone has just a few counts. V is TRBV5-1 and J is TRBJ2-7, with 9 bases that match TRBD1. V was clipped by 4 bases and J by 1 base; unmatched bases: 9. Germline loops: CDR1 SGHRS, CDR2 YFSETQ. CDR3 size: 16 residues. The chain's CDR3 is CASSLERGQGSYEQYF. CDR3 DNA sequence: TGCGCCAGCAGCCTGGAGAGGGGACAGGGATCCTACGAGCAGTACTTC.